This paragraph covers one T cell receptor (beta chain) sequence. The study drew participants aged about 18 to 95 years from approximately 23 US areas. Cohorts were based on clinical histories the participants reported. CDR1 and CDR2 (germline): LGHDT, YNNKEL (reference sequence). J gave up 1 base and V 5 bases, and 2 bases lay outside the gene matches. The CDR3 length is 14 residues. The data belong to a study of blood T cell repertoires in COVID-19. Study in general: Samples came from the United States, Italy and Spain, spanning acute and convalescent COVID-19.

Libraries were prepared by immunoSEQ multiplex PCR; TCRdb keeps only in-frame clonotypes and omits some of them. The repertoire holds more than 200,000 clones, with approximately 90% as singletons. This receptor was taken from a man aged 25-40 years who had recovered from COVID-19. Sequenced input: PBMCs or T cells enriched from blood (not recorded which). The V call is TRBV3-1 (or the pseudogene TRBV3-2), the J call TRBJ1-3; 7 bases match TRBD1. This CDR3 reads CASSNRGSGNTIYF. As DNA, the CDR3 is TGTGCCAGCAGCAACAGGGGTTCTGGAAACACCATATATTTT.